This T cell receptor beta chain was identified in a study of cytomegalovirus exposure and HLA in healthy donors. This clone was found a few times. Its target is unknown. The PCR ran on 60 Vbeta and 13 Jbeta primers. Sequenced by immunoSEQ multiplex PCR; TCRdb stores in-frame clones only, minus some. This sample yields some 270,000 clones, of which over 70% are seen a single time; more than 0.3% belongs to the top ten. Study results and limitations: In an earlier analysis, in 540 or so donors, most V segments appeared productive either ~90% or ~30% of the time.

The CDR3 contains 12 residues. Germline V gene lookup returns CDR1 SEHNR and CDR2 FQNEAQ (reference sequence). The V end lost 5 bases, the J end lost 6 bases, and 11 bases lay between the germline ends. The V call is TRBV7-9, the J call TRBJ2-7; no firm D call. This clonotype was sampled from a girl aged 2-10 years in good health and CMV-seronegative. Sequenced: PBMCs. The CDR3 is CASSPGPFEQYF. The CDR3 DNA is TGTGCCAGCAGCCCAGGTCCATTCGAGCAGTACTTC.